These T cell receptor beta chains were read from a single sample in a study of cytomegalovirus exposure and HLA in healthy donors. Method: immunoSEQ multiplex PCR; TCRdb's copy keeps in-frame clones and lacks some. The table has about 120,000 clones, 75% to 90% seen once. The sample consisted of PBMCs. The source is a man aged 25 to 45 in good health and CMV-seronegative. Each CDR3 is given with its conserved first and last residue. Each record gives: D gene, CDR3 length, V gene, J gene, CDR3 protein. A D gene is named only where the DNA matches it firmly.

>TRBD2|14|TRBV2|TRBJ2-1
CASISGGREYEQFF
>-|13|TRBV4-3|TRBJ1-6
CASSHDSPSPLHF
>TRBD1|16|TRBV2|TRBJ1-4
CASSEAEGQSNEKLFF
>-|14|TRBV7-8|TRBJ2-5
CASSLVRREETQYF
>TRBD1|15|TRBV5-1|TRBJ1-1
CASSPEDRVGTEAFF
>-|17|TRBV28|TRBJ1-6
CASSLWAMGGDNSPLHF
>-|13|TRBV7-2|TRBJ2-1
CASSLNQDNEQFF
>-|14|TRBV9|TRBJ2-2
CASSVTPEVGELFF
>TRBD1|13|TRBV29-1|TRBJ2-7
CSTQEAGGYEQYF
>-|13|TRBV28|TRBJ1-2
CASSLGRDYGYTF
>-|14|TRBV7-9|TRBJ2-7
CASSPGGATYEQYF
>-|15|TRBV15|TRBJ1-1
CATSRDPVSSTEAFF
>TRBD1|15|TRBV18|TRBJ2-2
CASSLGQTNTGELFF
>TRBD1|16|TRBV4-1|TRBJ2-7
CASSQTTTGGLAEQYF
>-|12|TRBV15|TRBJ2-4
CATGREKNIQYF
>TRBD1|14|TRBV6-6|TRBJ1-1
CASRGQGKNTEAFF
>-|16|TRBV27|TRBJ2-5
CASSLYRSTAGETQYF
>-|16|TRBV27|TRBJ1-1
CVSSSTGNRMNTEAFF
>-|13|TRBV7-9|TRBJ2-5
CASSLTRQETQYF
>-|14|TRBV19|TRBJ2-1
CASSTTGELNEQFF
>TRBD1|14|TRBV4-3|TRBJ2-5
CASSSGQAQETQYF
>TRBD2|14|TRBV28|TRBJ2-1
CASILTSGNGEQFF
>-|15|TRBV10-3|TRBJ1-4
CAIGKGVTNGEKLFF
>TRBD2|16|TRBV9|TRBJ2-3
CASSGRPSGGADTQYF
>-|15|TRBV9|TRBJ2-1
CASSVGGDSYNEQFF
>-|13|TRBV19|TRBJ1-1
CASCQGLYTEAFF
>-|17|TRBV5-8|TRBJ1-2
CASSLVPLTGYANGYTF
>-|14|TRBV2|TRBJ1-5
CASRNGLSNQPQHF
>TRBD2|16|TRBV2|TRBJ2-3
CASKWGLPSSTDTQYF
>-|15|TRBV9|TRBJ2-6
CASSTRSSGANVLTF
>-|16|TRBV5-1|TRBJ1-4
CASSLRTAEEVEKLFF
>-|15|TRBV7-2|TRBJ1-1
CASSLGRQDYTEAFF
>TRBD1|14|TRBV7-2|TRBJ1-5
CASSPGTGFQPQHF
>TRBD2|15|TRBV14|TRBJ2-1
CASSQVTSGGGEQFF
>-|14|TRBV6-1|TRBJ1-4
CASSDTGKGEKLFF
>TRBD1|14|TRBV2|TRBJ1-2
CASSLDRGNYGYTF
>TRBD1|15|TRBV28|TRBJ2-5
CASSMDRGRQETQYF
>TRBD1|16|TRBV4-3|TRBJ1-4
CASSFNVRDSPEKLFF
>TRBD2|16|TRBV7-2|TRBJ2-3
CASSRISGGAQDTQYF
>-|14|TRBV19|TRBJ2-5
CASSASDPRETQYF
>TRBD2|16|TRBV28|TRBJ2-2
CASSFSWTSATGELFF
>TRBD1|14|TRBV4-3|-
CASSQYRGTYEQYF
>-|14|TRBV10-2|TRBJ2-3
CASSASISTDTQYF